The 17 T cell receptor beta chains presented below share a single source sample, sequenced in a study of Graves' ophthalmopathy and Graves' hyperthyroidism. RNA transcripts were the template, and TCR beta CDR3 regions were amplified from them. Second-round multiplex PCR came after first-round RT-PCR with HTBI primers. TCRdb passed the multiplex PCR reads through MiXCR, listing each CDR3 protein once. The sample includes about 380,000 distinct CDR3 sequences, over 15% of them seen just once. Sequences were obtained from peripheral blood. The receptors here all came from a woman between 18 and 29 years old with stable Graves' hyperthyroidism.

This clonotype was picked up a small number of times. The chain joins TRBV4-1 to TRBJ1-5; a weak D match, TRBD1 (6 bases). Trimming removed 1 base at V and 5 bases at J, with 12 bases between. The CDR3 has 15 residues. CDR1 is MGHRA and CDR2 is YSYEKL in the germline V gene. The CDR3: CASSQVPGADQPQHF. CDR3 nucleotide sequence: TGCGCCAGCAGCCAAGTTCCAGGGGCGGATCAGCCCCAGCATTTT.

Turning to this clonotype: With a much larger clone just one base away, this may be a read error. The gene calls are TRBV6-1 and TRBJ1-1; D perhaps matches TRBD1 (5 bases). Per germline, CDR1 MNHNS and CDR2 SASEGT. CDR3 length: 14 residues. CDR3 DNA sequence: TGTGCCAGCAGCACCGACGGGGGGAACACTGAAGCTCTCTTT. This sequence encodes CASSTDGGNTEALF.

The V gene is TRBV18, the J gene TRBJ1-2; D call uncertain. Germline V gene sequence: CDR1 KGHSH, CDR2 LQKENI. There are 14 residues in the CDR3. V lost 3 bases and J 8 bases, leaving 16 bases between the germline ends. The CDR3 sequence is CASSPDGGGYGYTF. CDR3 bases: TGTGCCAGCTCACCGGACGGTGGAGGTTACGGCTACACCTTC.

There are many counts of this clonotype. The rearrangement links TRBV7-8 to TRBJ2-5; the D gene is possibly TRBD2 (6 bases). The germline V gene has CDR1 SGHVS and CDR2 FQNEAQ. The CDR3 loop spans 16 amino acids. V shed 1 base and J shed 5 bases, with 17 bases lying between them. CDR3 nucleotides: TGTGCCAGCAGCTTAGTTCCTCCAGGGACTGGGGAGACCCAGTACTTC. This encodes CASSLVPPGTGETQYF.

At least ten counts were recorded for this clonotype. The chain joins TRBV7-9 to TRBJ2-7; D ambiguous. V dropped 1 base and J dropped 3 bases, with 10 bases sitting between them. The CDR3 has 14 amino acids. Germline loops: CDR1 SEHNR, CDR2 FQNEAQ (reference sequence). The CDR3 region has the DNA TGTGCCAGCAGCTTAGTGACCGGACGCTACGAGCAGTACTTC. Protein product: CASSLVTGRYEQYF.

This clonotype was observed at least ten times. The rearrangement uses TRBV7-2 and TRBJ1-1; D unclear. This CDR3 region has 11 residues. Trimming left V 7 bases short and J 0 bases short, with 3 bases between. CDR1 is SGHTA and CDR2 is FQGNSA in the germline V gene. For the CDR3, the DNA is TGTGCCAGCACAGTGAACACTGAAGCTTTCTTT. Translating gives CASTVNTEAFF.

This clonotype was seen a handful of times. The chain recombines TRBV12-3 or TRBV12-4 with TRBJ2-7; TRBD1 matches at 9 bases. This CDR3 is built from 16 residues. V gave up 5 bases and J gave up 0 bases; unmatched junction bases: 8. For the CDR3, the DNA is TGTGCCAGCAGTCAGCGGGACAGGGACCTCTCCTACGAGCAGTACTTC. Amino acid sequence: CASSQRDRDLSYEQYF.

In its sample, this clonotype was seen many times. The V and J genes are TRBV12-5 and TRBJ2-7; 8 bases match TRBD1. CDR1 LGHNT and CDR2 FRNRAP come from the germline V gene. V dropped 6 bases and J dropped 0; count of bases not matched to a gene: 13. The length of the CDR3 is 17 residues. CDR3 sequence reads: CASGQGVSAQSSYEQYF. The CDR3 region has the DNA TGTGCTAGTGGACAGGGGGTGAGTGCCCAGAGCTCCTACGAGCAGTACTTC.

Ten or more counts support this clonotype. This rearrangement joins TRBV6-1 to TRBJ1-6; D is possibly TRBD1 (5 bases). Germline V gene lookup returns CDR1 MNHNS and CDR2 SASEGT. The CDR3 covers 13 residues. Trimming took 8 bases from V and 11 from J, leaving 16 bases between them. The CDR3: CASVSGSKPPLHF. The CDR3 region has the DNA TGTGCCAGCGTTTCAGGGTCCAAACCACCCCTCCACTTT.

This clonotype has a count of ten or more. The chain joins TRBV29-1 to TRBJ1-2, with D tentatively TRBD1 (5 bases). V lost 4 bases to trimming and J lost 4 bases, with 13 bases between them. The CDR3 is made up of 13 amino acids. Germline V gene lookup returns CDR1 SQVTM and CDR2 ANQGSEA. CDR3 bases: TGCAGCGTTGCATCTCAGGGAGGCTATGGCTACACCTTC. It encodes CSVASQGGYGYTF. The variable domain in full, completed from reference TRBV29-1 and TRBJ1-2, reads SAVISQKPSRDICQRGTSLTIQCQVDSQVTMMFWYRQQPGQSLTLIATANQGSEATYESGFVIDKFPISRPNLTFSTLTVSNMSPEDSSIYLCSVASQGGYGYTFGSGTRLTVV.

This clonotype showed up many times. A much larger clone lies a single base off, so this may be a read error. The V gene is TRBV20-1, the J gene TRBJ1-6; 7 bases agree with TRBD1. From germline, CDR1 is DFQATT and CDR2 SNEGSKA (reference sequence). The CDR3 covers 14 residues. The CDR3 DNA is TGCAGTGCTAGAGGAACAACAGGGGACTCACACCTCCACTTT. Translating gives CSARGTTGDSHLHF.

This clonotype was seen many times. The V and J genes are TRBV4-1 and TRBJ2-5; no reliable D call. CDR3 size: 13 residues. V lost 1 base to trimming and J lost 5 bases, with 8 bases between them. Germline CDR1 and CDR2: MGHRA and YSYEKL. As DNA, the CDR3 is TGCGCCAGCAGCCAAGTTGTGGTGGAGACCCAGTACTTC. Translating gives CASSQVVVETQYF.

This clonotype was observed many times. The chain joins TRBV6-1 to TRBJ2-2, with TRBD1 matching over 9 bases. CDR3 size: 15 residues. V lost 5 bases and J lost 5; bases outside the gene matches: 6. Per germline, CDR1 MNHNS and CDR2 SASEGT. The CDR3 region is CASSTGDRETGELFF. The CDR3 DNA is TGTGCCAGCAGTACCGGGGACAGGGAGACCGGGGAGCTGTTTTTT.

This clonotype was seen a few times. The chain recombines TRBV19 with TRBJ2-5, with D tentatively TRBD2 (7 bases). Per the germline V gene, CDR1 is LNHDA and CDR2 is SQIVND (reference sequence). CDR3 length equals 13 residues. V lost 1 base and J lost 9, with 12 bases in between. The CDR3 region is CASSIAVGGPQYF. CDR3 bases: TGTGCCAGTAGTATAGCGGTCGGGGGGCCCCAGTACTTC.

The chain couples TRBV28 to TRBJ2-7; 10 positions agree with TRBD1. CDR1 MDHEN and CDR2 SYDVKM come from the germline V gene. The length of the CDR3 is 12 residues. With V trimmed by 3 bases and J by 12 bases, 5 bases remained unmatched. CDR3 nucleotides: TGTGCCAGCAGTTTTCGGACAGGGGGTTTGTACTTC. This translates into CASSFRTGGLYF.

This clonotype was observed at least ten times. J is TRBJ1-2 and V is TRBV6-5; D is perhaps TRBD1 (5 bases). Germline V gene sequence: CDR1 MNHEY, CDR2 SVGAGI. The V and J ends lost 5 bases and 2 bases respectively, with 12 bases between them. This CDR3 contains 14 residues. As DNA, the CDR3 is TGTGCCAGCAGTCAGGGCGAGCGGAACTATGGCTACACCTTC. Translated: CASSQGERNYGYTF.

This clonotype was seen many times. V usage is TRBV19 and J usage is TRBJ1-1; no reliable D call. This CDR3 is built from 13 residues. The ends were cut back, 9 bases at V and 2 bases at J, with 13 bases in the middle. Per the germline V gene, CDR1 is LNHDA and CDR2 is SQIVND (reference sequence). The CDR3 DNA reads TGTGCCAGCAGAGCCTCAGCCAACACTGAAGCTTTCTTT. This translates into CASRASANTEAFF.